The 17 T cell receptor beta chains reported below all come from one sample, sequenced in a study of monozygotic twins with inflammatory bowel disease. TCRdb processed the 5' RACE reads again and assigns one entry to each CDR3 protein, with no DNA. The ten top clones account for around 7%, within a sample of some 170,000 distinct CDR3 sequences. The sequenced sample consisted of blood. The receptors originated from a human donor with ulcerative colitis or Crohn's disease, or a healthy co-twin of an affected twin (not recorded which).

The rearrangement links TRBV9 to TRBJ2-2; lacking DNA, the TRBD1 call made by TCRdb goes unchecked. Germline-derived CDR1 and CDR2 are SGDLS and YYNGEE. The CDR3 contains 16 residues. The CDR3 region is CASRSRGGTATGELFF.

V usage is TRBV7-2 and J usage is TRBJ2-7; the TCRdb D gene call, TRBD1, has no DNA to confirm it. The CDR3 is made up of 15 amino acids. Germline CDR1 reads SGHTA; CDR2 reads FQGNSA. The CDR3 sequence: CASSPTGIGSYEQYF.

The chain uses TRBV19 and TRBJ2-7. This CDR3 region has 13 residues. Germline CDR1 is LNHDA and CDR2 is SQIVND (reference sequence). Here the CDR3 reads CASSMVFKDEQYF.

The chain recombines TRBV7-3 with TRBJ2-2; the TRBD2 assignment by TCRdb is unverifiable without DNA. The CDR3 sequence is 14 residues long. Germline V gene sequence: CDR1 SGHTA, CDR2 FQGTGA. CDR3 amino acids: CASSPIVNTGELFF.

This sequence joins TRBV6-2 or TRBV6-3 and TRBJ2-1. CDR1 MNHEY and CDR2 SVGEGT come from the germline V gene. CDR3 size: 11 residues. The CDR3 reads CASKNGDEQFF.

The chain has TRBV3-1 and TRBJ1-1. The germline V gene has CDR1 LGHDT and CDR2 YNNKEL (reference sequence). The length of the CDR3 is 15 residues. The CDR3 spells CASSQDRGGDTEAFF. Together with reference TRBV3-1 and TRBJ1-1, the CDR3 gives the full variable domain: DTAVSQTPKYLVTQMGNDKSIKCEQNLGHDTMYWYKQDSKKFLKIMFSYNNKELIINETVPNRFSPKSPDKAHLNLHINSLELGDSAVYFCASSQDRGGDTEAFFGQGTRLTVV.

The rearrangement links TRBV5-1 to TRBJ1-1. Germline CDR1 reads SGHRS; CDR2 reads YFSETQ. The length of the CDR3 is 14 residues. The CDR3 spells CASSLPGTYTEAFF.

The chain has TRBV9 and TRBJ1-2; TCRdb returns TRBD1, unconfirmable since there is no DNA. Germline loops: CDR1 SGDLS, CDR2 YYNGEE. This CDR3 has 12 amino acids. The CDR3 protein is CASSTTGSGYTF.

J is TRBJ1-2 and V is TRBV2. The CDR3 covers 16 residues. Germline assignment: CDR1 SNHLY and CDR2 FYNNEI. CDR3 amino acids: CASSEAEYAIGYGYTF.

The V call is TRBV20-1, the J call TRBJ2-7; TCRdb reports TRBD2, a call that lacks DNA to check it against. The CDR3 contains 15 residues. Germline CDR1 is DFQATT and CDR2 is SNEGSKA (reference sequence). The CDR3 reads CSARPLAGGPYEQYF.

This chain joins TRBV5-1 and TRBJ2-3; TCRdb's D call of TRBD2 is untestable without DNA. This CDR3 is 15 amino acids long. Germline V lookup: CDR1 SGHRS, CDR2 YFSETQ. The CDR3 sequence is CASSPGGIPTDTQYF.

The V gene is TRBV6-2 or TRBV6-3, the J gene TRBJ2-1; TCRdb returns TRBD1, unconfirmable since there is no DNA. This CDR3 has 18 residues. Germline lookup yields CDR1 MNHEY and CDR2 SVGEGT. This CDR3 is CASSYVGWGSSSYNEQFF.

The V and J genes are TRBV12-3 or TRBV12-4 and TRBJ2-1; TCRdb outputs TRBD2, but without DNA this stays unchecked. The length of the CDR3 is 17 residues. The CDR3 loop is CASSPVLAGGGSNEQFF.

This clonotype is classed as large by frequency. The J gene is TRBJ2-7, the V gene TRBV20-1; TCRdb names TRBD1, which stays unverified in the absence of DNA. Germline values: CDR1 DFQATT, CDR2 SNEGSKA (reference sequence). The CDR3 runs to 13 residues. CDR3: CSARATGGYEQYF.

The V call is TRBV6-2 or TRBV6-3, the J call TRBJ2-1; the TCRdb D gene call, TRBD1, has no DNA to confirm it. Per germline, CDR1 MNHEY and CDR2 SVGEGT. The CDR3 is 16 residues long. This chain's CDR3 is CASSYHRAVGYNEQFF.

The J gene is TRBJ1-2, the V gene TRBV5-7; the TCRdb call, TRBD1, lacks DNA for checking. TRBV5-7 counts as an open reading frame of uncertain function. This CDR3 comprises 17 residues. This CDR3 is CASSSGTGGNLNYGYTF.

The chain links TRBV28 to TRBJ2-7; TCRdb picks TRBD2, but there is no DNA to check that call. Germline assignment: CDR1 MDHEN and CDR2 SYDVKM. This CDR3 is built from 19 residues. CDR3 sequence reads: CASSPITTSGRALKVEQYF.